Presented here are 24 T cell receptor beta chains from one specimen sequenced in a study of identical twins. TCRdb reprocessed the 5' RACE reads with MiXCR, giving one entry per CDR3 protein. This sample has about 280,000 distinct CDR3 sequences, with roughly 8.6% found just once. These data were also filed under a second study, of yellow fever vaccine responses in identical twins.

The material sequenced was memory (CD45RO+) T cells sorted from blood. The receptors stem from a woman between 18 and 29 years old in good health.

Only a few counts were recorded for this clonotype. The chain recombines TRBV12-3 or TRBV12-4 with TRBJ2-7; TRBD2 aligns across 9 bases. This CDR3 has 14 residues. V gave up 3 bases and J gave up 6 bases; unmatched junction bases: 6. CDR3 in amino acids: CASSFGRAGGEQYF. The CDR3 region has the DNA TGTGCCAGCAGTTTCGGTCGAGCGGGAGGCGAGCAGTACTTC.

This clonotype was seen ten or more times. The chain has TRBV18 and TRBJ2-3, with D unresolved. V was clipped by 1 base and J by 4 bases, with 3 bases between them. The CDR3 totals 12 residues. Germline values: CDR1 KGHSH, CDR2 LQKENI. The chain's CDR3 is CASSPRADTQYF. DNA of the CDR3: TGTGCCAGCTCACCACGAGCAGATACGCAGTATTTT.

This clonotype was detected a few times. The gene calls are TRBV6-5 and TRBJ1-1; 7 bases line up with TRBD1. Trimming removed 2 bases from V and 4 bases from J; junction bases left unmatched: 4. This CDR3 spans 14 amino acids. Germline lookup yields CDR1 MNHEY and CDR2 SVGAGI. The CDR3 sequence is CASSYGQVSTEAFF. In DNA form, the CDR3 reads TGTGCCAGCAGTTACGGACAGGTTAGCACTGAAGCTTTCTTT.

J is TRBJ2-7 and V is TRBV11-2; 7 nucleotides line up with TRBD2. The CDR3 is 16 residues long. V dropped 0 bases and J dropped 2; count of bases not matched to a gene: 7. In germline, CDR1 is SGHAT, CDR2 FQNNGV. The DNA for the CDR3 is TGTGCCAGCAGCTTAGAGGCTAGCGGAGCCCCCTACGAGCAGTACTTC. Translating it yields CASSLEASGAPYEQYF. Combining the CDR3 with reference TRBV11-2 and TRBJ2-7 gives the whole variable domain EAGVAQSPRYKIIEKRQSVAFWCNPISGHATLYWYQQILGQGPKLLIQFQNNGVVDDSQLPKDRFSAERLKGVDSTLKIQPAKLEDSAVYLCASSLEASGAPYEQYFGPGTRLTVT.

The V gene is TRBV5-1, the J gene TRBJ2-3, with D unresolved. Trimming pared 0 bases from V and 0 bases from J, leaving 8 bases between. Germline loops: CDR1 SGHRS, CDR2 YFSETQ. The CDR3 is 15 residues long. The CDR3 spells CASSLEQLSTDTQYF. The CDR3 region has the DNA TGCGCCAGCAGCTTGGAACAGCTAAGCACAGATACGCAGTATTTT.

This clonotype was counted ten times or more. This sequence joins TRBV28 and TRBJ2-3, with unresolved D. V was pared by 1 base and J by 4 bases, with 3 bases between. This CDR3 is 12 amino acids long. Germline loops: CDR1 MDHEN, CDR2 SYDVKM. The CDR3 here is CASSLSPDTQYF. CDR3 in DNA: TGTGCCAGCAGTTTATCCCCAGATACGCAGTATTTT.

Here the CDR3 reads CASSLSRENTGELFF. CDR3 nucleotide sequence: TGCGCCAGCAGCTTGAGTCGGGAGAACACCGGGGAGCTGTTTTTT. This rearrangement joins TRBV5-1 to TRBJ2-2, with a weak D call TRBD2 (5 bases). CDR1 is SGHRS and CDR2 is YFSETQ in the germline V gene. Trimming pared 1 base from V and 1 base from J, leaving 8 bases between. The CDR3 totals 15 residues.

This clonotype was recorded only once. This CDR3 reads CASSEGTPSGKLFF. CDR3 nucleotide sequence: TGCGCCAGCAGTGAGGGGACACCTTCTGGAAAACTGTTTTTT. This rearrangement joins TRBV10-1 to TRBJ1-4, with D possibly being TRBD1 (6 bases). CDR1 and CDR2 from the germline V gene are WNHNN and SYGVQD (reference sequence). Between the trimmed V and J ends, which lost 2 bases and 10 bases, there was a span of 14 bases. The CDR3 sequence is 14 residues long.

This clonotype was observed many times. V usage is TRBV6-2 or TRBV6-3 and J usage is TRBJ2-4; D call uncertain. Germline V gene sequence: CDR1 MNHEY, CDR2 SVGEGT. This CDR3 spans 13 amino acids. V gave up 2 bases and J gave up 6 bases, with 8 bases separating them. The CDR3 DNA follows: TGTGCCAGCAGTTACAGCTGGGGAAACATTCAGTACTTC. This sequence encodes CASSYSWGNIQYF.

This clonotype was found a few times. The chain uses TRBV5-6 and TRBJ2-7, with 7 positions matching TRBD1. Germline V gene data show CDR1 as SGHDT and CDR2 as YYEEEE. CDR3 length: 15 amino acids. V was clipped by 4 bases and J by 2 bases; unmatched bases: 9. The CDR3, as DNA: TGTGCCAGCAGCCGGGACAGTTTTAACCCCTACGAGCAGTACTTC. Translation gives CASSRDSFNPYEQYF.

V gene TRBV6-1 combines with J gene TRBJ2-7; 9 bases are a match to TRBD2. V lost 6 bases and J lost 4; bases outside the gene matches: 7. Germline lookup yields CDR1 MNHNS and CDR2 SASEGT. There are 14 residues in the CDR3. CDR3 in amino acids: CASSAQAGGYEQYF. In nucleotides, the CDR3 is TGTGCCAGCAGCGCTCAGGCGGGAGGGTACGAGCAGTACTTC.

CDR3 residues: CASSQGGTSGGLVTDTQYF. In nucleotides, the CDR3 is TGTGCCAGCAGCCAAGGGGGGACTAGCGGGGGGCTCGTCACAGATACGCAGTATTTT. The genes are TRBV4-2 and TRBJ2-3; 15 bases agree with TRBD2. Germline trimming cut 1 base from V and 2 bases from J; bases unmatched to any gene: 7. The CDR3 length is 19 residues. Germline CDR1 reads LGHNA; CDR2 reads YNFKEQ.

CDR3 protein: CASGLAGVSEQYF. In DNA form, the CDR3 reads TGTGCCAGCGGCCTAGCGGGAGTGAGCGAGCAGTACTTC. The rearrangement links TRBV2 to TRBJ2-7; TRBD2 matches at 10 bases. The CDR3 covers 13 residues. Germline V gives CDR1 SNHLY, CDR2 FYNNEI. The V segment lost 8 bases and the J segment 6 bases; nucleotides outside the gene matches: 7.

The table lists this clonotype with a few counts. This chain joins TRBV6-2 or TRBV6-3 and TRBJ2-1; 8 positions match TRBD2. CDR3 length: 20 residues. From germline, CDR1 is MNHEY and CDR2 SVGEGT. J lost 0 bases, V lost 3 bases, and 16 bases had no gene match. CDR3 sequence (DNA): TGTGCCAGCAGTTATTGGGTCCGGGCGGGAGGCCTATTCTCCTACAATGAGCAGTTCTTC. It codes for CASSYWVRAGGLFSYNEQFF.

The chain uses TRBV18 and TRBJ2-7; D could derive from TRBD1 or TRBD2 (6 bases each). V shed 2 bases and J shed 8 bases, with 19 bases lying between them. CDR1 and CDR2 from the germline V gene are KGHSH and LQKENI. The CDR3 contains 15 residues. Here the CDR3 reads CASSPGGGQRFKQYV. The CDR3 DNA follows: TGTGCCAGCTCACCAGGAGGGGGGCAGCGCTTCAAGCAGTACGTC.

This clonotype was recorded at least ten times. V gene TRBV24-1 combines with J gene TRBJ2-2; tentatively, D is TRBD2 (5 bases). This CDR3 has 15 residues. CDR1 and CDR2 (germline): KGHDR, SFDVKD. Trimming removed 1 base from V and 3 bases from J, with 8 bases in between. CDR3 region: CATSDLAGDTGELFF. CDR3 DNA: TGTGCCACCAGTGATTTAGCCGGGGACACCGGGGAGCTGTTTTTT.

This chain connects TRBV12-3 or TRBV12-4 to TRBJ2-2, with D perhaps matching TRBD2 (6 bases). The CDR3 length is 16 residues. V gave up 3 bases and J gave up 2 bases, with 13 bases separating them. The CDR3 region is CASSLARGKNTGELFF. The CDR3 region has the DNA TGTGCCAGCAGTTTGGCGCGGGGAAAAAACACCGGGGAGCTGTTTTTT.

This clonotype was seen a few times. The chain combines TRBV6-1 with TRBJ2-1; TRBD1 might be the D (7 bases). CDR1 and CDR2 from the germline V gene are MNHNS and SASEGT. Trimming removed 3 bases at V and 0 bases at J, with 9 bases between. The CDR3 runs to 15 residues. The CDR3 bases are TGTGCCAGCAGTGAGCGGGACAGCTCCTACAATGAGCAGTTCTTC. Translation gives CASSERDSSYNEQFF.

This sequence joins TRBV6-5 and TRBJ1-1, with D possibly matching TRBD1 (5 bases). CDR1 and CDR2 (germline): MNHEY, SVGAGI. The germline V and J ends were trimmed by 2 bases and 7 bases, with 11 bases remaining between them. The CDR3 is 13 residues long. CDR3 sequence reads: CASSYTEGFEAFF. The CDR3 coding sequence is TGTGCCAGCAGTTACACCGAGGGGTTTGAAGCTTTCTTT.

J is TRBJ1-6 and V is TRBV25-1; possibly TRBD1 for D (6 bases). Germline V gene data show CDR1 as MGHDK and CDR2 as SYGVNS. The CDR3 is 14 amino acids. V lost 6 bases, J lost 7 bases, and 13 bases lay in between. CDR3 DNA: TGTGCCAGCAGCCACCAGGGGAACAATTCACCCCTCCACTTT. It is translated as CASSHQGNNSPLHF.

This clonotype was detected only a few times. The rearrangement uses TRBV20-1 and TRBJ2-7; TRBD2 might be the D (6 bases). CDR1 is DFQATT, CDR2 SNEGSKA, per germline (reference sequence). The V end was cut by 3 bases, the J end by 2 bases, with 14 bases between. This CDR3 comprises 14 residues. The CDR3 loop is CSASFAAGPYEQYF. DNA of the CDR3: TGCAGTGCTAGTTTTGCGGCGGGACCCTACGAGCAGTACTTC.

This clonotype was counted between two and nine times. This sequence joins TRBV4-1 and TRBJ2-7; D is unclear. Germline values: CDR1 MGHRA, CDR2 YSYEKL. V was clipped by 0 bases and J by 0 bases, with 9 bases between them. CDR3 length equals 15 residues. CDR3 loop: CASSQDLRPSYEQYV. CDR3 DNA sequence: TGCGCCAGCAGCCAAGATTTACGGCCCTCCTACGAGCAGTACGTC.

Only a few counts were recorded for this clonotype. The chain joins TRBV6-1 to TRBJ1-1, with a tentative D call TRBD1 (5 bases). Germline V lookup: CDR1 MNHNS, CDR2 SASEGT. The V end was cut by 7 bases, the J end by 4 bases, with 10 bases between. The CDR3 runs 12 residues. The DNA of the CDR3 is TGTGCCAGCATGAGGGGTAGCACTGAAGCTTTCTTT. Protein: CASMRGSTEAFF.

The chain joins TRBV7-9 to TRBJ2-2; D is perhaps TRBD2 (5 bases). The CDR3 is 12 amino acids. V was clipped by 4 bases and J by 8 bases, with 8 bases between them. In germline, CDR1 is SEHNR, CDR2 FQNEAQ (reference sequence). CDR3 sequence reads: CASSSREGELFF. As DNA, the CDR3 is TGTGCCAGCAGCTCGAGGGAAGGGGAGCTGTTTTTT.